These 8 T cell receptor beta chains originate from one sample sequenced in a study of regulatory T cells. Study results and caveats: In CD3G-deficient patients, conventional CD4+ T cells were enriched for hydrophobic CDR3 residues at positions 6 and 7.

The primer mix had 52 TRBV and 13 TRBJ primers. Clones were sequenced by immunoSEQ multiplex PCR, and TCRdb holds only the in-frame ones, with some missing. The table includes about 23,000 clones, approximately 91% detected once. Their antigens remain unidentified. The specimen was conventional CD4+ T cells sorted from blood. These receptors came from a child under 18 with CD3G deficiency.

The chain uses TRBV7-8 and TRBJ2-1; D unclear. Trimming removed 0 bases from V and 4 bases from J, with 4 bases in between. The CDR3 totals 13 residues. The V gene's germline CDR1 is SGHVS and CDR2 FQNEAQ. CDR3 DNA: TGTGCCAGCAGCTTAGCGGCGTACAATGAGCAGTTCTTC. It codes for CASSLAAYNEQFF.

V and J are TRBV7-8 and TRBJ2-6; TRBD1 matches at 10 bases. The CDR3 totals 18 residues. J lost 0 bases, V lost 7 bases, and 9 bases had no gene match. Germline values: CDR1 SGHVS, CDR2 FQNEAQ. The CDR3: CASTPQRTGGSGANVLTF. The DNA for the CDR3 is TGTGCCAGCACCCCCCAGCGGACAGGGGGCTCTGGGGCCAACGTCCTGACTTTC.

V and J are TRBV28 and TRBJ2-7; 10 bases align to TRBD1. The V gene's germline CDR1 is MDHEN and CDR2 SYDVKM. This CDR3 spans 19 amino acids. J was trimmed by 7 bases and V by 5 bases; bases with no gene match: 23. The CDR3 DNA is TGTGCCAGCAGTCCCACGACGAGACAGGGGGCTATTGGGCCTTTGGAGCAGTACTTC. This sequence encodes CASSPTTRQGAIGPLEQYF.

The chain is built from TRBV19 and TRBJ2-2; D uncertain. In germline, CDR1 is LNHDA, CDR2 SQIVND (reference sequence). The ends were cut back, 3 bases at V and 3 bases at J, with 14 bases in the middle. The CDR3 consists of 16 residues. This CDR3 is CASSIGYGLDTGELFF. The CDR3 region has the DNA TGTGCCAGTAGTATCGGGTACGGGCTTGACACCGGGGAGCTGTTTTTT.

This CDR3 is CASSDPGERGEQYF. The DNA of the CDR3 is TGTGCCAGCAGTGACCCGGGAGAGAGGGGCGAGCAGTACTTC. The chain joins TRBV6-1 to TRBJ2-7; D possibly corresponds to TRBD2 (6 bases). V lost 3 bases and J 6 bases, leaving 15 bases between the germline ends. The CDR3 covers 14 residues. Looked up from germline, CDR1 is MNHNS and CDR2 is SASEGT.

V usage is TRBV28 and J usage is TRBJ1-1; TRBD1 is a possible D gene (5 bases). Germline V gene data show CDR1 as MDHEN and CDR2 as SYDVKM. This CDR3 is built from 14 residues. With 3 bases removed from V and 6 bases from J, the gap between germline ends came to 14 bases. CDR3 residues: CASSFSRGGAEAFF. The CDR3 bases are TGTGCCAGCAGTTTTAGCCGGGGGGGAGCTGAAGCTTTCTTT.

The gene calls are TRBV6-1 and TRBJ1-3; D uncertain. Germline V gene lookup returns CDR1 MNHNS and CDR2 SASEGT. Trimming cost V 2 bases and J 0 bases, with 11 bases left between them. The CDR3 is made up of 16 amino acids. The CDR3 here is CASSEFSARSGNTIYF. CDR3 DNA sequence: TGTGCCAGCAGTGAATTCTCGGCACGCTCTGGAAACACCATATATTTT.

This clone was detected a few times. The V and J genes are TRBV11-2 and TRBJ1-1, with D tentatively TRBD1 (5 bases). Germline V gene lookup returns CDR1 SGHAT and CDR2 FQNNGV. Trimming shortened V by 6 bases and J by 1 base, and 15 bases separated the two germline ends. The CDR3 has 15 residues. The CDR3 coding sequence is TGTGCCAGCAGGTATTCAACAGGACAGAACACTGAAGCTTTCTTT. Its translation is CASRYSTGQNTEAFF.